These 17 T cell receptor beta chains originate from one sample sequenced in a study of T-cell memory formation after mild COVID-19. Using its own MiXCR run on the 5' RACE reads, TCRdb lists one record per CDR3 protein. The repertoire holds 300,000 to 350,000 distinct CDR3 sequences, with approximately 15% as singletons. Sequenced material: PBMCs or a T cell subset sorted from them (not recorded which). These TCRs come from a man aged 18 to 29 who had mild COVID-19 (a few samples of this study predate the infection). Cell type and time point are not known.

This clonotype has more than one count but fewer than ten. J is TRBJ1-2 and V is TRBV28, with 8 bases matching TRBD1. The CDR3 length is 13 residues. In germline, CDR1 is MDHEN, CDR2 SYDVKM. The V and J ends lost 8 bases and 8 bases, in that order; junction bases with no gene match: 10. The CDR3 is CASLPFRGQGYTF. DNA of the CDR3: TGTGCCAGCCTCCCTTTCAGGGGGCAGGGCTACACCTTC.

This clonotype showed up just a few times. The chain links TRBV5-5 to TRBJ1-4, with D hard to call. The CDR3 length is 16 residues. V was cut by 4 bases and J by 5 bases, with 18 bases left in between. Germline V lookup: CDR1 SGHKS, CDR2 YYEKEE (reference sequence). CDR3 sequence: CASSPPEVARNEKLFF. The CDR3 DNA reads as TGTGCCAGCAGCCCCCCCGAGGTGGCCCGGAATGAAAAACTGTTTTTT.

The sample holds a few counts of this clonotype. V is TRBV4-2 and J is TRBJ2-5; 11 bases match TRBD2. Losses at the gene ends were 0 bases for V and 8 bases for J; bases not matched to a gene: 2. Germline lookup yields CDR1 LGHNA and CDR2 YNFKEQ. CDR3 length: 14 amino acids. CDR3 protein: CASSQETSGTTQYF. The DNA for the CDR3 is TGTGCCAGCAGCCAAGAGACTAGCGGGACAACCCAGTACTTC.

This clonotype occurred many times. This sequence joins TRBV3-1 and TRBJ2-2; TRBD1 agrees at 7 bases. The V and J ends lost 6 bases and 3 bases, in that order; junction bases with no gene match: 7. CDR3 length: 15 residues. Germline V CDR1 and CDR2: LGHDT, YNNKEL (reference sequence). DNA for the CDR3: TGTGCCAGCAGTCCCCGGGACAGATACACCGGGGAGCTGTTTTTT. The encoded protein is CASSPRDRYTGELFF.

The rearrangement joins TRBV20-1 to TRBJ2-3; 8 bases align to TRBD2. This CDR3 spans 16 amino acids. Unmatched junction bases numbered 12, after V lost 5 bases and J lost 2 bases. Germline values: CDR1 DFQATT, CDR2 SNEGSKA (reference sequence). CDR3 amino acids: CSARFGSGGPTDTQYF. CDR3 in DNA: TGCAGTGCTCGTTTTGGCAGCGGGGGACCCACAGATACGCAGTATTTT.

This clonotype was seen more than once but under ten times. This sequence joins TRBV23-1 and TRBJ2-7; a weak D match, TRBD1 (6 bases). TRBV23-1 is annotated as an ORF whose role is uncertain. V was pared by 7 bases and J by 7 bases, with 14 bases between. There are 12 residues in the CDR3. Here the CDR3 reads CASISGVCEQYF. Written as DNA, the CDR3 is TGCGCCAGCATTTCAGGGGTCTGTGAGCAGTACTTC.

The V gene is TRBV6-1, the J gene TRBJ2-1, with a possible D match to TRBD1 (5 bases). V dropped 2 bases and J dropped 12 bases, with 14 bases sitting between them. The germline V gene encodes CDR1 MNHNS and CDR2 SASEGT. This CDR3 has 13 residues. CDR3 DNA: TGTGCCAGCAGTGAAAGGGGTGGTGGTTGGCAGTTCTTC. Its protein is CASSERGGGWQFF.

This chain uses TRBV6-6 with TRBJ1-2; D is ambiguous. The CDR3 extends over 12 amino acids. V lost 5 bases and J 8 bases, leaving 12 bases between the germline ends. Germline V gene lookup returns CDR1 MNHNY and CDR2 SVGAGI (reference sequence). The DNA for the CDR3 is TGTGCCAGCAGTACCGAGTTGCGGGGCTACACCTTC. Residues: CASSTELRGYTF.

For the CDR3, the DNA is TGTGCCAGCAGCCCTGGGACCATCCGTGAGACCCAGTACTTC. Its protein product is CASSPGTIRETQYF. The chain combines TRBV7-3 with TRBJ2-5; D assignment may be TRBD1 or TRBD2 (5 bases each). CDR3 length equals 14 residues. The germline V and J ends were trimmed by 5 bases and 5 bases, with 15 bases remaining between them. Per germline, CDR1 SGHTA and CDR2 FQGTGA. The full variable domain, in which reference TRBV7-3 and TRBJ2-5 provide the parts outside the CDR3, is GAGVSQTPSNKVTEKGKYVELRCDPISGHTALYWYRQSLGQGPEFLIYFQGTGAADDSGLPNDRFFAVRPEGSVSTLKIQRTERGDSAVYLCASSPGTIRETQYFGPGTRLLVL.

The rearrangement joins TRBV29-1 to TRBJ2-5; weak D call: TRBD1 (5 bases). The germline CDR1 and CDR2 sequences are SQVTM and ANQGSEA. The CDR3 is made up of 12 amino acids. The V gene lost 3 bases and the J gene lost 5 bases, with 10 bases spanning the gap. As DNA, the CDR3 is TGCAGCGTTGAGCTAGGGGATGAGACCCAGTACTTC. Protein product: CSVELGDETQYF.

The chain uses TRBV7-2 and TRBJ1-2; tentative D call: TRBD1 (6 bases). The CDR3 has 16 amino acids. Trimming left V 6 bases short and J 0 bases short, with 17 bases between. CDR1 is SGHTA and CDR2 is FQGNSA in the germline V gene. As DNA, the CDR3 is TGTGCCAGCAGTCTCCACCGGGGGCTGGCTAACTATGGCTACACCTTC. It yields the protein CASSLHRGLANYGYTF.

This clonotype was counted between two and nine times. This rearrangement joins TRBV18 to TRBJ2-7, with D possibly TRBD1 on 6 matching bases. Trimming shortened V by 2 bases and J by 3 bases, and 11 bases separated the two germline ends. Germline values: CDR1 KGHSH, CDR2 LQKENI. CDR3 length equals 14 residues. In DNA form, the CDR3 reads TGTGCCAGCTCACCATATCAGGGGCACTACGAGCAGTACGTC. Translation gives CASSPYQGHYEQYV.

This clonotype was recorded at least ten times. The chain joins TRBV11-2 to TRBJ2-1, with a tentative D call TRBD2 (5 bases). Germline V gene sequence: CDR1 SGHAT, CDR2 FQNNGV. This CDR3 is 16 amino acids long. The ends were cut back, 1 base at V and 3 bases at J, with 13 bases in the middle. The CDR3 coding sequence is TGTGCCAGCAGCTTAGCGGCTAGCCGGCTCTACAATGAGCAGTTCTTC. Protein product: CASSLAASRLYNEQFF.

This clonotype has just a few counts. The V call is TRBV24-1, the J call TRBJ2-1, with D maybe TRBD1 (5 bases). V lost 7 bases, J lost 6 bases, and 12 bases lay in between. CDR1 is KGHDR and CDR2 is SFDVKD in the germline V gene. CDR3 length equals 13 residues. The CDR3 sequence: CATRSSGRNEQFF. In DNA form, the CDR3 reads TGTGCCACCAGGTCGTCAGGGCGCAATGAGCAGTTCTTC.

In this sample, this clonotype turned up a few times. The V call is TRBV7-8, the J call TRBJ2-1, with D possibly TRBD1 on 5 matching bases. CDR1 is SGHVS and CDR2 is FQNEAQ in the germline V gene. The germline V and J ends were trimmed by 1 base and 7 bases, with 14 bases remaining between them. The CDR3 is made up of 15 amino acids. Here the CDR3 DNA reads TGTGCCAGCAGCTTAGTTGGGGCCGTCTTGAATGAGCAGTTCTTC. The encoded protein is CASSLVGAVLNEQFF.

This clonotype was observed at least ten times. The chain employs TRBV5-8 and TRBJ2-2; TRBD1 matches 7 bases. With 5 bases clipped from V and 0 bases from J, the junction kept 7 bases outside the gene matches. Germline V gives CDR1 SGHTS, CDR2 YDEGEE. This CDR3 region has 16 residues. CDR3: CASSPGQWANTGELFF. The CDR3 DNA is TGTGCCAGCAGTCCGGGACAGTGGGCGAACACCGGGGAGCTGTTTTTT.

The rearrangement joins TRBV4-2 to TRBJ2-1; the D call may be TRBD1 or TRBD2 (5 bases each). This CDR3 contains 16 residues. CDR1 and CDR2 (germline): LGHNA, YNFKEQ. V was pared by 1 base and J by 9 bases, with 19 bases between. CDR3 sequence (DNA): TGTGCCAGCAGCCAAGCACGGGACCCCGCTTTAGGTGAGCAGTTCTTC. Its translation: CASSQARDPALGEQFF.